This TCR beta chain was obtained from a study of shared clonotypes between healthy human individuals. Overall study: Per donor, CD8 memory used one plate, CD8 naive used two, CD4 memory used three and CD4 naive used three.

The study, taken as a whole, reports: Deeper or shallower sequencing was expected to change how clonotypes are shared among donors. Rarefaction analysis demonstrated incomplete sorted-subset sequencing notwithstanding large depth.

Remarks on this clone: What it binds is not known.

The authors distributed each subset's genomic DNA evenly over several immunoSEQ plates. The data were produced by immunoSEQ multiplex PCR, yet TCRdb's version contains in-frame clones alone and is incomplete. The table has millions of clones, 85% to 95% seen once. Germline-derived CDR1 and CDR2 are GTSNPN and SVGIG (reference sequence). Trimming cost V 4 bases and J 15 bases, with 25 bases left between them. This CDR3 has 14 residues. Sequenced: naive CD4+ T cells sorted from blood. Stated subset: CD45RA+ positively selected. The TCR comes from a man aged 18 to 30 in good health. The gene calls are TRBV30 and TRBJ2-1, with D possibly called TRBD1 or TRBD2 (6 bases each). The CDR3 loop is CAWTIGGTSLVAFF. The CDR3 DNA is TGTGCCTGGACCATAGGAGGGACATCACTCGTGGCGTTCTTC. The full variable domain, its missing parts supplied by reference TRBV30 and TRBJ2-1, is SQTIHQWPATLVQPVGSPLSLECTVEGTSNPNLYWYRQAAGRGLQLLFYSVGIGQISSEVPQNLSASRPQDRQFILSSKKLLLSDSGFYLCAWTIGGTSLVAFFGPGTRLTVL.